This T cell receptor (beta chain) was captured by sequencing in a study of Ad26.COV2.S vaccination and SARS-CoV-2 variants. At the level of the study: Intramuscularly, Ad26.COV2.S was given either once or twice, 56 days apart. General observations from the study: It was reported that spike-specific CD8+ and CD4+ T cell responses were substantially broad after vaccination.

Treatment of the sample: some 20 received Ad26.COV2.S at low or high dose, single or two shots; 5 received placebo; per-sample allocation not given. Repertoires come from day 63 after the first vaccine or placebo injection. About this clone itself: Its specificity is unknown.

The CDR3 totals 13 residues. CDR1 is SGHNT and CDR2 is YYREEE in the germline V gene (reference sequence). V lost 0 bases to trimming and J lost 9 bases, with 9 bases between them. Some clones are missing from TCRdb's copy, which holds only in-frame ones; the method was immunoSEQ multiplex PCR. The table has a few hundred thousand clones, 87% seen once; the top ten hold roughly 3.2%. This sequence joins TRBV5-4 and TRBJ2-2, with D unresolved. The sequencing used peripheral blood, collected in a trial of Ad26.COV2.S vaccine versus placebo. This clonotype was sampled from a person between 18 and 60 years old who received the Ad26.COV2.S COVID-19 vaccine or a placebo. This CDR3 reads CASSLGGVRELFF. The CDR3 bases are TGTGCCAGCAGCTTGGGTGGGGTCCGGGAGCTGTTTTTT.